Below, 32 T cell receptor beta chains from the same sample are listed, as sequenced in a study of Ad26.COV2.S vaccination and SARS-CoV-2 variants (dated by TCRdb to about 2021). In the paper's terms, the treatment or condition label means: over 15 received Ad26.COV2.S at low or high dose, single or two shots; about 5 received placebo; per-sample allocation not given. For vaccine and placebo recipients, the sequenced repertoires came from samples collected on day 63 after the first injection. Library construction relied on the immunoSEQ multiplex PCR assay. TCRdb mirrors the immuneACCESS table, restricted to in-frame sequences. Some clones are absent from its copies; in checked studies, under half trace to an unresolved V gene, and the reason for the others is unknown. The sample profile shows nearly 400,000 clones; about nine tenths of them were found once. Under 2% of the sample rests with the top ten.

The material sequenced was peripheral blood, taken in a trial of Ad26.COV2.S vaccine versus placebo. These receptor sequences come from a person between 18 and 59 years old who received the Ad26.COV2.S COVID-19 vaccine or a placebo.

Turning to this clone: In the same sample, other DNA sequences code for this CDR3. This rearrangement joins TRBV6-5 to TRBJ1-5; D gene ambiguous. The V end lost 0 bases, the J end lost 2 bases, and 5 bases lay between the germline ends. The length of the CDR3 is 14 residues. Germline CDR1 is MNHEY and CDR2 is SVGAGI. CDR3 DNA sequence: TGTGCCAGCAGTTACTCCGGAGGCAATCAGCCCCAGCATTTT. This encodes CASSYSGGNQPQHF.

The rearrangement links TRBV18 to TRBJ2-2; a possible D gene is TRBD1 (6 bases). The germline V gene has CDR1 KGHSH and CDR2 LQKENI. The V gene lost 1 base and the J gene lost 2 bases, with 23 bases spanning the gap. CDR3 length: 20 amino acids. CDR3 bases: TGTGCCAGCTCACCACGAGCAGTACTGTCAGGGGATGTAAACACCGGGGAGCTGTTTTTT. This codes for CASSPRAVLSGDVNTGELFF.

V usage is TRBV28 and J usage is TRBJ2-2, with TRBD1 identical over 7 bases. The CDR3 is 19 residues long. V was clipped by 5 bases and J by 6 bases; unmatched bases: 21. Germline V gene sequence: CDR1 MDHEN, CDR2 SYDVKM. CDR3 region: CASSTLEFTGVPIAGELFF. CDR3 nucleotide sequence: TGTGCCAGCAGTACGCTCGAATTTACAGGGGTTCCTATCGCCGGGGAGCTGTTTTTT.

The CDR3 loop is CASSPRLDLSNEQFF. The CDR3 DNA reads TGTGCCAGCAGCCCCAGACTAGACCTTTCCAATGAGCAGTTCTTC. The chain has TRBV7-9 and TRBJ2-1; possibly TRBD2 for D (6 bases). The CDR3 is 15 residues long. Germline V gene lookup returns CDR1 SEHNR and CDR2 FQNEAQ (reference sequence). V dropped 5 bases and J dropped 6 bases, with 17 bases sitting between them.

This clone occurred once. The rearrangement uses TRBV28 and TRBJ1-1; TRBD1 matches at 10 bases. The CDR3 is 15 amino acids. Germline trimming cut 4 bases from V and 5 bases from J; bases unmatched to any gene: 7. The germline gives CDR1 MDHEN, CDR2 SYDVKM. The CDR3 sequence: CASSSSGTGVTEAFF. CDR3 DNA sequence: TGTGCCAGCAGTTCCTCCGGGACAGGGGTGACTGAAGCTTTCTTT.

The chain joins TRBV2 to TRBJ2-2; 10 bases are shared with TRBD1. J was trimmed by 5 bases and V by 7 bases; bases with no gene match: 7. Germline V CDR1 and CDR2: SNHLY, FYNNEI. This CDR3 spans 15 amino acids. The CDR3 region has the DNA TGTGCCAGCACACGACAGGGGGCGAGGACCGGGGAGCTGTTTTTT. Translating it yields CASTRQGARTGELFF.

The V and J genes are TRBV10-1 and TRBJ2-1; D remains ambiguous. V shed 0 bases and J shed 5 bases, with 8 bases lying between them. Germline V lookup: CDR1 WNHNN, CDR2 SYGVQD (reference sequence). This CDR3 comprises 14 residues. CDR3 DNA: TGCGCCAGCAGTGAGTCGACGGTTAACAATGAGCAGTTCTTC. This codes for CASSESTVNNEQFF.

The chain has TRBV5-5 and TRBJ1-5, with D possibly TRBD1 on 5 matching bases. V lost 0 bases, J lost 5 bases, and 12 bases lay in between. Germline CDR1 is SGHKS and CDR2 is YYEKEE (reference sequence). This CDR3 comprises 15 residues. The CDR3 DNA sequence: TGTGCCAGCAGCTTGGGTGCAGGGAGGGATCAGCCCCAGCATTTT. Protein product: CASSLGAGRDQPQHF.

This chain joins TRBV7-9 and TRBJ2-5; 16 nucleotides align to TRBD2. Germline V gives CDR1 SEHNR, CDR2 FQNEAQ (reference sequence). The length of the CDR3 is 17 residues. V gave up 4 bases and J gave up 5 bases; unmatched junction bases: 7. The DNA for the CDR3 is TGTGCCAGCAGCTCGGGACTAGCGGGAGGGCCCGGGGAGACCCAGTACTTC. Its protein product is CASSSGLAGGPGETQYF.

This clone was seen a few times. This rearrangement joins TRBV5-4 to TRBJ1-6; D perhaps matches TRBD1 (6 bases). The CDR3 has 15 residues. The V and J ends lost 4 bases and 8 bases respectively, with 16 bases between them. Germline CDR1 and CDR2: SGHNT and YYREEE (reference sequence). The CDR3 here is CASSDGSRGHSPLHF. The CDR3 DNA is TGTGCCAGCAGCGACGGAAGCAGGGGTCATTCACCCCTCCACTTT.

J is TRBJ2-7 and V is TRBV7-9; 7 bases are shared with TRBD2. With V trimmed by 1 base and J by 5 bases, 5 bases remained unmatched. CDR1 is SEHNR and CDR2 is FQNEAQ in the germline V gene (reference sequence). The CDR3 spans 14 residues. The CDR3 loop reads CASSLGTSWDEQYF. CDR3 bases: TGTGCCAGCAGCTTAGGGACTAGTTGGGACGAGCAGTACTTC.

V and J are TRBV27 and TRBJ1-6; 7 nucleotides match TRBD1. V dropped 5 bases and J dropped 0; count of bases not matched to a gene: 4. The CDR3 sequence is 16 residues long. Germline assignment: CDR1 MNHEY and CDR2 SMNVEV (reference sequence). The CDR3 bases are TGTGCCAGCAGTAGGGGACAGAGCTCCTATAATTCACCCCTCCACTTT. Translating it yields CASSRGQSSYNSPLHF.

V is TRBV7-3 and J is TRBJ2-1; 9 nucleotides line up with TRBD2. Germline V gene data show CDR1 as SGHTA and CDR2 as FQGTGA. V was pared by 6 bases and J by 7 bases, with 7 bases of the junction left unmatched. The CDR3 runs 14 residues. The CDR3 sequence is CASSPSSGNNEQFF. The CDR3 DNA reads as TGTGCCAGCAGTCCCTCTAGCGGGAATAATGAGCAGTTCTTC.

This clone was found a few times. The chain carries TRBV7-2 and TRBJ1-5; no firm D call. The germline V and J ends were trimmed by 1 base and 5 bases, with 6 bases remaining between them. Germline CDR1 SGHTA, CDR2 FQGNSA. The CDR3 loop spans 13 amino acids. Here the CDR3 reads CASSLETHQPQHF. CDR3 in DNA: TGTGCCAGCAGCTTAGAGACCCATCAGCCCCAGCATTTT.

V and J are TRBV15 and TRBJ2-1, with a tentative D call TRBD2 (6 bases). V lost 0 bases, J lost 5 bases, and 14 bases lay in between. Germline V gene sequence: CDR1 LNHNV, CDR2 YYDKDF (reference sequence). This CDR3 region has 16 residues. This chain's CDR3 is CATSRDGGPVNNEQFF. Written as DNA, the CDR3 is TGTGCCACCAGCAGAGATGGAGGGCCGGTAAACAATGAGCAGTTCTTC.

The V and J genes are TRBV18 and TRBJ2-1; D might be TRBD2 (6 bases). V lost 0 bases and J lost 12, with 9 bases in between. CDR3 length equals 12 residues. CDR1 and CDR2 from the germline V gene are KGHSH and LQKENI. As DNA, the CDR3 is TGTGCCAGCTCACCACCTGGGGGGTCGCAGTTCTTC. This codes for CASSPPGGSQFF.

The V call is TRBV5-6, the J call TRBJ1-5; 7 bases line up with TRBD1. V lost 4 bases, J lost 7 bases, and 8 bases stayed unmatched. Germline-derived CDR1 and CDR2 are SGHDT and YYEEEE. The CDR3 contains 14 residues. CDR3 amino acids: CASSPRPGGQPQHF. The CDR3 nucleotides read TGTGCCAGCAGCCCCCGGCCAGGGGGGCAGCCCCAGCATTTT.

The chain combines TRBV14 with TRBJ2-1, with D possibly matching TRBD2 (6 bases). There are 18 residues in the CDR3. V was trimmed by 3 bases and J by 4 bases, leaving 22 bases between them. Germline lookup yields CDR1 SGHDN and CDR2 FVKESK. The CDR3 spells CASSQPEGLGNFYNEQFF. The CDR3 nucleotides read TGTGCCAGCAGCCAGCCGGAGGGACTCGGAAACTTTTACAATGAGCAGTTCTTC.

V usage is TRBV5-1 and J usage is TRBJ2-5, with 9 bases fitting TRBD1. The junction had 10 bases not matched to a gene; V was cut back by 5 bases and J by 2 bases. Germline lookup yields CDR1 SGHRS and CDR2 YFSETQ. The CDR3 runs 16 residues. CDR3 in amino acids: CASSQPPGQGQETQYF. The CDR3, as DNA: TGCGCCAGCAGTCAACCTCCGGGACAGGGACAAGAGACCCAGTACTTC.

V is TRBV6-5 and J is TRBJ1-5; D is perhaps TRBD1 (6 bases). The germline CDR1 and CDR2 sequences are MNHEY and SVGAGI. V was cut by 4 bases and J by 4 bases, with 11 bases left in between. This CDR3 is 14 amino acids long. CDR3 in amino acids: CASSSDRLNQPQHF. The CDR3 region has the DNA TGTGCCAGCAGTTCGGACAGACTTAATCAGCCCCAGCATTTT.

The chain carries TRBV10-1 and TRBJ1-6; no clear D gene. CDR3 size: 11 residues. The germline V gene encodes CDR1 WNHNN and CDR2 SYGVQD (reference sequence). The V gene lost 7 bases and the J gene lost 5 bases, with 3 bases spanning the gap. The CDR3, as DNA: TGCGCCAGCACGCATAATTCACCCCTCCACTTT. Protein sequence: CASTHNSPLHF.

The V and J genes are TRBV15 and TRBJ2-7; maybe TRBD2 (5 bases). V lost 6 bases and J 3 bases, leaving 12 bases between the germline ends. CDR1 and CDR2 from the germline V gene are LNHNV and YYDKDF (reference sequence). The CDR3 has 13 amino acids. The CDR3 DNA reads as TGTGCCACCAGTACAGCGGACGGCTACGAGCAGTACTTC. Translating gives CATSTADGYEQYF.

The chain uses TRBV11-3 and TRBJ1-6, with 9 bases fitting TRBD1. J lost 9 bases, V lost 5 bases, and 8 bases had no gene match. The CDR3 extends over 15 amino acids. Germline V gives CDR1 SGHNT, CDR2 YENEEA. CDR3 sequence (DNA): TGTGCCAGCAGCCGGGGACAGGGACCCTTTTCACCCCTCCACTTT. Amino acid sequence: CASSRGQGPFSPLHF.

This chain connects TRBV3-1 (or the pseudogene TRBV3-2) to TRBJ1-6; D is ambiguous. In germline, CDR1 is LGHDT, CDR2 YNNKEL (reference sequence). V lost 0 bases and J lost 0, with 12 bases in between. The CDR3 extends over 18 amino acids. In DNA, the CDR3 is TGTGCCAGCAGCCAAGAATCCCGGCTGAGCTCCTATAATTCACCCCTCCACTTT. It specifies CASSQESRLSSYNSPLHF.

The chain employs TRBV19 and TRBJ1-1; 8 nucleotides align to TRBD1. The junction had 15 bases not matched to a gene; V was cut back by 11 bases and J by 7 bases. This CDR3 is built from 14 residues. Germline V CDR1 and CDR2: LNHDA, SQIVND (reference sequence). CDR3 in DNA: TGTGCCGTATTAGGCAGGGGGCTGACGGGTGAAGCTTTCTTT. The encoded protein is CAVLGRGLTGEAFF.

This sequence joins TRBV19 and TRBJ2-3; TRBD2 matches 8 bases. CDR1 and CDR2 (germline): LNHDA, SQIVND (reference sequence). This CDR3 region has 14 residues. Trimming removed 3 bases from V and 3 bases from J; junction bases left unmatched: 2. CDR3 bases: TGTGCCAGTAGTATCGGCGGGAGGACAGATACGCAGTATTTT. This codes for CASSIGGRTDTQYF.

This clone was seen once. This CDR3 is CASSVDQGYGYTF. CDR3 DNA: TGTGCCAGCAGCGTAGACCAGGGCTATGGCTACACCTTC. The V gene is TRBV9, the J gene TRBJ1-2; tentative D call: TRBD1 (5 bases). The CDR3 is 13 amino acids. Germline V gives CDR1 SGDLS, CDR2 YYNGEE. The V gene lost 0 bases and the J gene lost 4 bases, with 7 bases spanning the gap.

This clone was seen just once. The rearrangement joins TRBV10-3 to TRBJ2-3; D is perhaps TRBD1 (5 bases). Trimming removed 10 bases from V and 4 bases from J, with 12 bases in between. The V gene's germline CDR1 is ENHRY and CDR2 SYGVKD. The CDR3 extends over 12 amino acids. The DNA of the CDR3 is TGTGCCACCGGACAAGATTCAGATACGCAGTATTTT. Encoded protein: CATGQDSDTQYF.

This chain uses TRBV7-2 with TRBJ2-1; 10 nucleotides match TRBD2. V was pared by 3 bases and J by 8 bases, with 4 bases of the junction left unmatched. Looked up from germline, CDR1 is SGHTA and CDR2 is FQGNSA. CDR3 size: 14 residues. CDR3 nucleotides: TGTGCCAGCAGCTTCCCTAGCGGGAGCGATGAGCAGTTCTTC. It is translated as CASSFPSGSDEQFF.

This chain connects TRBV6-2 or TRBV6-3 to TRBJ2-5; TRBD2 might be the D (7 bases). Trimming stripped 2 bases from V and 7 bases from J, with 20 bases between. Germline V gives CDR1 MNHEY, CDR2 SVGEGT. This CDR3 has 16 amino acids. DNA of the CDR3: TGTGCCAGCAGTTACGACGTGTTAGGGGGGGCAGCGACCCAGTACTTC. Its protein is CASSYDVLGGAATQYF.

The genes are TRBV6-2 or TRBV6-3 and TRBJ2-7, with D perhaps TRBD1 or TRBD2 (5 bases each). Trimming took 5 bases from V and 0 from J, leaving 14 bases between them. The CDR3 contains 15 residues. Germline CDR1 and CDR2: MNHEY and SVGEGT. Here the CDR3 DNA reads TGTGCCAGCAGTCCGACCGGGACCTTCTCCTACGAGCAGTACTTC. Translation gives CASSPTGTFSYEQYF.

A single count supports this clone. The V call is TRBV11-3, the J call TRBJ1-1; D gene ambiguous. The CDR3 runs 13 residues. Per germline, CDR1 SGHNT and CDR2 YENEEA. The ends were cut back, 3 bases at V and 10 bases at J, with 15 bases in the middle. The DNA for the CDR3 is TGTGCCAGCAGCTTGTCCTTAGACACCCGAGCTTTCTTT. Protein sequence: CASSLSLDTRAFF.